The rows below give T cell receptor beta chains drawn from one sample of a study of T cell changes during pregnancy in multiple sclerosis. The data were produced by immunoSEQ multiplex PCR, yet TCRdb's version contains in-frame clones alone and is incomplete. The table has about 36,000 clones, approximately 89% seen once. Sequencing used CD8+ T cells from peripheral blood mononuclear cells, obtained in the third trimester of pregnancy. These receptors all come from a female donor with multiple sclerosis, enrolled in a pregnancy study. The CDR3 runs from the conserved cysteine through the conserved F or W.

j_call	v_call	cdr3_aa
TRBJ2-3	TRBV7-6	CASSLGLAGLASTDTQYF
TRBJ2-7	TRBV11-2	CASSFTGTGGSYEQYF
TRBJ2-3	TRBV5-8	CASSRTSWDTQYF
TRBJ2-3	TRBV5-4	CASSRTSGRVNTDTQYF
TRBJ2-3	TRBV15	CATSSYQGPGTDTQYF
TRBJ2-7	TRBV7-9	CASSQDRGWNRVGEQYF
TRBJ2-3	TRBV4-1	CASSQALDTQYF
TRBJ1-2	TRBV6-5	CASSYSVESGGYTF
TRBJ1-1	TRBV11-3	CASSSEGQGAFF
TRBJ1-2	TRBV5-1	CASSFDRGLFYGYTF
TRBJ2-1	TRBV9	CASSPGLAGSNEQFF
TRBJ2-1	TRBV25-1	CASSVGTTFGHEQFF
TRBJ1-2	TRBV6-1	CASSERASAGYGYTF
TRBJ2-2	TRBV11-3	CASGGGTGELFF
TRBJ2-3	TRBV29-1	CSVGTGGDTQYF
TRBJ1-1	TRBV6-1	CASRAGTNTEAFF
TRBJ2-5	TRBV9	CASSPRTSGGPQETQYF
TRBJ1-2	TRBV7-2	CASSLTGEGGYTF
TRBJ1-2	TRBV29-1	CSVDNQGWDGYTF
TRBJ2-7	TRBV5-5	CASSPPGSYEQYF
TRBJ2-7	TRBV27	CASSPSPYEQYF
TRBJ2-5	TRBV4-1	CASSPAEVQETQYF
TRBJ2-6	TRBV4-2	CASSQEGGTGANVLTF
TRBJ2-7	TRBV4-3	CASSQDVAETYEQYF
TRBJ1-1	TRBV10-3	CASGQQDTEAFF
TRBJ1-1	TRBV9	CASSVASRRGSPMNTEAFF
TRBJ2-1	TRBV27	CASRVAGARGNEQFF
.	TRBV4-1	CASGVGDYEQYF
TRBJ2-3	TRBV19	CASSRSGDTQYF
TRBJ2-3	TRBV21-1	CASSLPEGDEGTDTQYF
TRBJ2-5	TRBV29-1	CSVEKRALGETQYF
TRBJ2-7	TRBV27	CASSMTGASYEQYF
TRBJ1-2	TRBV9	CASSVAGGVPNYGYTF
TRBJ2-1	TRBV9	CASSARDGNEQFF
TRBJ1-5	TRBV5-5	CASSPYRTGGAGQPQHF
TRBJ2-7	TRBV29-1	CSVPPNRDSYEQYF
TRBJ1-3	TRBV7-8	CASSLALELSGNTIYF
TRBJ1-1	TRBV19	CASSMGGINTEAFF
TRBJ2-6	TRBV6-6	CASSSYSGTGANVLTF
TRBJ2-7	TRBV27	CASSGRTGAYEQYF
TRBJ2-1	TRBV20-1	CSIQGAGEQFF
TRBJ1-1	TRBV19	CASRGGVEAFF
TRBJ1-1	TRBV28	CASSLSAGGRTEAFF
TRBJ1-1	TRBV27	CASSQGISGLIGEAFF
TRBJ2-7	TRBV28	CASSLSVSYSYEQYF
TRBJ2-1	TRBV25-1	CASSNQREPYNEQFF